Following are 18 T cell receptor beta chains from one sample sequenced in a study of CD8 T cells in Susac syndrome. Reverse transcription of roughly 0.45 to 1 ug RNA was carried out with random hexamers. One entry per CDR3 protein, called by TCRdb with MiXCR from the immunoSEQ multiplex PCR reads. The sample has 200,000 or so distinct CDR3 sequences; roughly 95% are singletons. What was sequenced was CD4+ T cells from PBMCs. The receptors originated from a human donor with multiple sclerosis.

The rearrangement links TRBV12-3 or TRBV12-4 to TRBJ1-5; 11 bases align to TRBD1. The J segment lost 5 bases and the V segment lost 6 bases, leaving 15 bases of the junction unmatched. The CDR3 loop spans 18 amino acids. CDR3 in DNA: TGTGCCAGCAGGTCCGGGACAGGGGGAAGAAGAGGAGATCAGCCCCAGCATTTT. As protein: CASRSGTGGRRGDQPQHF.

The chain employs TRBV5-1 and TRBJ1-5, with 8 bases matching TRBD1. Trimming took 0 bases from V and 1 from J; bases not matched to a gene: 0. This CDR3 spans 15 amino acids. Germline loops: CDR1 SGHRS, CDR2 YFSETQ. CDR3 protein: CASSLGTGSNQPQHF. CDR3 DNA: TGCGCCAGCAGCTTGGGGACAGGGAGCAATCAGCCCCAGCATTTT.

This chain connects TRBV29-1 to TRBJ2-5; 9 nucleotides agree with TRBD2. V trimming: 2 bases; J trimming: 1 base; junction bases outside the gene matches: 14. This CDR3 is built from 18 residues. CDR1 and CDR2 (germline): SQVTM, ANQGSEA. DNA for the CDR3: TGCAGCGTTGAAAAATTAGCGGGGGACGCTATTTTCCAAGAGACCCAGTACTTC. Translated: CSVEKLAGDAIFQETQYF.

This chain links TRBV7-6 with TRBJ1-2; possible D gene TRBD1, 5 bases. This CDR3 comprises 16 residues. The V and J ends lost 1 base and 2 bases respectively, with 14 bases between them. Per the germline V gene, CDR1 is SGHVS and CDR2 is FNYEAQ. The CDR3 bases are TGTGCCAGCAGCTTAGAAGAGGGGCGACTGAACTATGGCTACACCTTC. Residues: CASSLEEGRLNYGYTF.

The V and J genes are TRBV14 and TRBJ2-3; no firm D call. V gave up 0 bases and J gave up 0 bases, with 4 bases separating them. The germline gives CDR1 SGHDN, CDR2 FVKESK. This CDR3 region has 14 residues. The CDR3 loop reads CASSQDYSTDTQYF. The CDR3 region has the DNA TGTGCCAGCAGCCAAGATTACAGCACAGATACGCAGTATTTT.

This chain links TRBV30 with TRBJ2-5; D remains unclear. The CDR3 is 13 residues long. V lost 3 bases and J lost 1, with 9 bases in between. CDR1 and CDR2 from the germline V gene are GTSNPN and SVGIG (reference sequence). The CDR3 bases are TGTGCCTGGAGCTTTCAAGTCCAAGAGACCCAGTACTTC. Protein: CAWSFQVQETQYF.

This clonotype has a single count. This rearrangement joins TRBV2 to TRBJ1-2; the D gene is possibly TRBD1 (6 bases). The V end lost 10 bases, the J end lost 2 bases, and 20 bases lay between the germline ends. CDR1 and CDR2 from the germline V gene are SNHLY and FYNNEI. The CDR3 covers 15 residues. CDR3 nucleotide sequence: TGTGCCATACTTACAGGGAGAGGGGGGAACTATGGCTACACCTTC. This translates into CAILTGRGGNYGYTF.

This chain joins TRBV15 and TRBJ2-3, with a weak D call TRBD2 (5 bases). The V and J ends lost 0 bases and 4 bases respectively, with 14 bases between them. This CDR3 comprises 16 residues. The germline CDR1 and CDR2 sequences are LNHNV and YYDKDF (reference sequence). CDR3 sequence reads: CATSRDRASWADTQYF. The DNA of the CDR3 is TGTGCCACCAGCAGAGATCGGGCTAGCTGGGCAGATACGCAGTATTTT.

This clonotype was recorded only once. The rearrangement uses TRBV20-1 and TRBJ2-3; 11 bases fit TRBD1. V trimming: 1 base; J trimming: 3 bases; junction bases outside the gene matches: 6. The V gene's germline CDR1 is DFQATT and CDR2 SNEGSKA (reference sequence). CDR3 length: 16 amino acids. The CDR3 DNA reads as TGCAGTGCTAGAGTCGGGACAGGGGGGCTTACAGATACGCAGTATTTT. Its translation is CSARVGTGGLTDTQYF.

V and J are TRBV7-2 and TRBJ1-1; D uncertain. This CDR3 has 14 residues. Per germline, CDR1 SGHTA and CDR2 FQGNSA. V was shortened by 5 bases and J by 5 bases, with 15 bases between the two germline ends. CDR3 nucleotide sequence: TGTGCCAGCAGCACCAAAGAGGTACGGACTGAAGCTTTCTTT. Its translation: CASSTKEVRTEAFF.

V gene TRBV18 combines with J gene TRBJ1-1, with D hard to call. V lost 4 bases to trimming and J lost 2 bases, with 14 bases between them. CDR1 is KGHSH and CDR2 is LQKENI in the germline V gene. This CDR3 region has 15 residues. CDR3 DNA: TGTGCCAGCTCACGCAACACAGAACCTAACACTGAAGCTTTCTTT. Translation gives CASSRNTEPNTEAFF. The full variable domain, rest sourced from reference TRBV18 and TRBJ1-1, is NAGVMQNPRHLVRRRGQEARLRCSPMKGHSHVYWYRQLPEEGLKFMVYLQKENIIDESGMPKERFSAEFPKEGPSILRIQQVVRGDSAAYFCASSRNTEPNTEAFFGQGTRLTVV.

V and J are TRBV3-1 and TRBJ1-1; D gene ambiguous. CDR3 length: 16 amino acids. Trimming removed 2 bases at V and 0 bases at J, with 13 bases between. Germline V CDR1 and CDR2: LGHDT, YNNKEL (reference sequence). The CDR3 DNA reads TGTGCCAGCAGCCAATACTTCGGTGAGTTGAACACTGAAGCTTTCTTT. Protein: CASSQYFGELNTEAFF.

The chain has TRBV3-1 and TRBJ1-2, with TRBD1 matching 9 bases. With 6 bases clipped from V and 7 bases from J, the junction kept 0 bases outside the gene matches. The CDR3 is 11 amino acids. Germline loops: CDR1 LGHDT, CDR2 YNNKEL (reference sequence). CDR3: CASRQGAGYTF. The CDR3 coding sequence is TGTGCCAGCAGACAGGGGGCTGGCTACACCTTC.

This CDR3 is CASSQEARNQETQYF. CDR3 DNA: TGCGCCAGCAGCCAAGAAGCCAGGAACCAAGAGACCCAGTACTTC. The gene calls are TRBV4-3 and TRBJ2-5; D remains unclear. V was shortened by 0 bases and J by 0 bases, with 8 bases between the two germline ends. The CDR3 contains 15 residues. Germline V gives CDR1 LGHNA, CDR2 YSLEER.

The chain recombines TRBV5-1 with TRBJ2-1; weak D call: TRBD2 (5 bases). This CDR3 contains 13 residues. Germline CDR1 SGHRS, CDR2 YFSETQ. The V gene lost 2 bases and the J gene lost 10 bases, with 13 bases spanning the gap. CDR3 bases: TGCGCCAGCAGCTTCGAGGGTAGGTGGGAGCAGTTCTTC. Its protein product is CASSFEGRWEQFF.

The CDR3 sequence is CATGGPNNEQFF. CDR3 bases: TGTGCCACCGGGGGCCCAAACAATGAGCAGTTCTTC. The V and J genes are TRBV15 and TRBJ2-1, with a weak D call TRBD1 (6 bases). V lost 8 bases to trimming and J lost 5 bases, with 10 bases between them. The germline CDR1 and CDR2 sequences are LNHNV and YYDKDF (reference sequence). The CDR3 runs to 12 residues.

V and J are TRBV19 and TRBJ2-3; D is possibly TRBD2 (6 bases). CDR1 and CDR2 (germline): LNHDA, SQIVND (reference sequence). The V end lost 5 bases, the J end lost 2 bases, and 14 bases lay between the germline ends. This CDR3 comprises 15 residues. The CDR3 sequence: CASSLAGSDTDTQYF. As DNA, the CDR3 is TGTGCCAGTAGTTTGGCGGGGAGTGACACAGATACGCAGTATTTT.

The chain combines TRBV20-1 with TRBJ2-7; D is unclear. The CDR3 spans 11 residues. Germline assignment: CDR1 DFQATT and CDR2 SNEGSKA (reference sequence). V was trimmed by 3 bases and J by 7 bases, leaving 10 bases between them. The chain's CDR3 is CSASPGSEQYF. In DNA form, the CDR3 reads TGCAGTGCTAGCCCGGGTTCGGAGCAGTACTTC.